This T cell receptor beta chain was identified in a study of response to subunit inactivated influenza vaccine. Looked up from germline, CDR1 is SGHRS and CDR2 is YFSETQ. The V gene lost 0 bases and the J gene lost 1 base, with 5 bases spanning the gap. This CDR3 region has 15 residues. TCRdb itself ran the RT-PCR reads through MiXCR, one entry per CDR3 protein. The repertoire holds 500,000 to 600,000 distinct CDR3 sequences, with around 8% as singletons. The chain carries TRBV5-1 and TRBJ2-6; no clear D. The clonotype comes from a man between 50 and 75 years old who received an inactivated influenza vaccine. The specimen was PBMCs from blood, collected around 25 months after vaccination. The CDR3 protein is CASSLELSGANVLTF. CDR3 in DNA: TGCGCCAGCAGCTTGGAGCTTTCTGGGGCCAACGTCCTGACTTTC.